This T cell receptor (beta chain) comes out of a study of shared clonotypes between healthy human individuals. TCRdb keeps only in-frame clones here, not all; method: immunoSEQ multiplex PCR. The profile covers over a million clones, with around 97% appearing a single time and over 1% taken by the ten largest. Germline CDR1 and CDR2: MDHEN and SYDVKM. The CDR3 totals 15 residues. Trimming stripped 8 bases from V and 0 bases from J, with 14 bases between. The sequence came from a man aged 30 to 39 in good health. The chain links TRBV28 to TRBJ2-1; D perhaps matches TRBD1 (5 bases). Sequenced sample: naive CD4+ T cells sorted from blood. The subset was: CD45RA+ positively selected. CDR3 in amino acids: CASFTWGVSYNEQFF. CDR3 in DNA: TGTGCCAGCTTTACTTGGGGCGTCTCCTACAATGAGCAGTTCTTC. The full variable domain, completed using reference TRBV28 and TRBJ2-1, is DVKVTQSSRYLVKRTGEKVFLECVQDMDHENMFWYRQDPGLGLRLIYFSYDVKMKEKGDIPEGYSVSREKKERFSLILESASTNQTSMYLCASFTWGVSYNEQFFGPGTRLTVL.